The 32 T cell receptor beta chains below come from one sample, sequenced in a study of T cells in Graves' hyperthyroidism and ophthalmopathy. Regions amplified from RNA transcripts were the TCR beta CDR3 regions. Using the HTBI primer set, a first-round RT-PCR was run on the TCR CDR3. TCRdb passed the multiplex PCR reads through MiXCR, listing each CDR3 protein once. The data show hundreds of thousands of distinct CDR3 sequences, approximately 14% seen once. The sequenced sample consisted of blood. These receptor sequences come from a woman in her 30s with Graves' hyperthyroidism that later progressed to Graves' ophthalmopathy.

Many counts were recorded for this clonotype. CDR3 DNA: TGTGCCAGTCTGAGAGGGACAGCGAACACTGAAGCTTTCTTT. Protein sequence: CASLRGTANTEAFF. V and J are TRBV18 and TRBJ1-1, with 7 bases aligning to TRBD1. The CDR3 contains 14 residues. CDR1 is KGHSH, CDR2 LQKENI, per germline. J gave up 1 base and V 9 bases, and 8 bases lay outside the gene matches.

This chain uses TRBV19 with TRBJ2-7, with unresolved D. Germline V gene sequence: CDR1 LNHDA, CDR2 SQIVND (reference sequence). CDR3 size: 16 residues. V lost 3 bases, J lost 0 bases, and 15 bases lay in between. CDR3 nucleotide sequence: TGTGCCAGTAGTATTGGAAGTCGGGCCAGCTCCTACGAGCAGTACTTC. Residues: CASSIGSRASSYEQYF.

Ten or more counts support this clonotype. The CDR3 sequence: CASSQRGTSGNEQFF. The CDR3 DNA is TGTGCCAGCAGTCAGAGGGGGACTAGCGGGAATGAGCAGTTCTTC. The chain couples TRBV2 to TRBJ2-1; 12 bases are shared with TRBD2. J gave up 7 bases and V 5 bases, and 6 bases lay outside the gene matches. Germline V CDR1 and CDR2: SNHLY, FYNNEI. This CDR3 spans 15 amino acids.

This clonotype was picked up many times. CDR3 nucleotides: TGTGCCAGCAGTGCCGGACTAGCGGACTACGAGCAGTACTTC. This translates into CASSAGLADYEQYF. The chain is built from TRBV6-1 and TRBJ2-7, with 10 bases identical to TRBD2. Trimming took 4 bases from V and 3 from J; bases not matched to a gene: 3. The length of the CDR3 is 14 residues. Germline V gene data show CDR1 as MNHNS and CDR2 as SASEGT.

This chain uses TRBV4-1 with TRBJ2-3, with 7 positions matching TRBD2. This CDR3 contains 16 residues. Germline V CDR1 and CDR2: MGHRA, YSYEKL. Germline trimming cut 1 base from V and 0 bases from J; bases unmatched to any gene: 4. The CDR3 here is CASSQVERGSTDTQYF. The CDR3, as DNA: TGCGCCAGCAGCCAAGTTGAGCGGGGAAGCACAGATACGCAGTATTTT.

In its sample, this clonotype was seen a few times. The gene calls are TRBV9 and TRBJ2-7; 9 bases agree with TRBD1. CDR1 SGDLS and CDR2 YYNGEE come from the germline V gene. With 4 bases clipped from V and 3 bases from J, the junction kept 11 bases outside the gene matches. The CDR3 is made up of 16 amino acids. CDR3 protein: CASSPRTQGAFYEQYF. Here the CDR3 DNA reads TGTGCCAGCAGCCCCCGAACACAGGGGGCCTTCTACGAGCAGTACTTC.

This clonotype was found a few times. The V and J genes are TRBV28 and TRBJ2-2; D is perhaps TRBD2 (5 bases). V gave up 3 bases and J gave up 5 bases, with 13 bases separating them. This CDR3 contains 15 residues. Germline CDR1 is MDHEN and CDR2 is SYDVKM. This CDR3 is CASSLAGTRTGELFF. The CDR3 coding sequence is TGTGCCAGCAGTTTGGCGGGTACAAGAACCGGGGAGCTGTTTTTT.

This rearrangement joins TRBV10-3 to TRBJ2-3; tentative D call: TRBD2 (6 bases). The CDR3 runs 15 residues. Between the trimmed V and J ends, which lost 0 bases and 6 bases, there was a span of 13 bases. Germline loops: CDR1 ENHRY, CDR2 SYGVKD. Written as DNA, the CDR3 is TGTGCCATCAGTGAGTCTGGGGGTCGGGAGGATACGCAGTATTTT. Translation gives CAISESGGREDTQYF.

This clonotype was observed many times. This chain links TRBV27 with TRBJ1-5, with D possibly TRBD1 on 6 matching bases. Per the germline V gene, CDR1 is MNHEY and CDR2 is SMNVEV (reference sequence). The CDR3 is 14 amino acids. V lost 3 bases and J 7 bases, leaving 13 bases between the germline ends. The CDR3 reads CASSFQGGGQPQHF. In DNA form, the CDR3 reads TGTGCCAGCAGTTTTCAAGGGGGTGGGCAGCCCCAGCATTTT.

Only a few counts were recorded for this clonotype. V gene TRBV20-1 combines with J gene TRBJ1-4; possible D gene TRBD1, 5 bases. The CDR3 length is 12 residues. With 6 bases removed from V and 10 bases from J, the gap between germline ends came to 15 bases. Germline V gives CDR1 DFQATT, CDR2 SNEGSKA (reference sequence). The CDR3 is CSAPWTGGKLFF. In DNA form, the CDR3 reads TGCAGTGCCCCCTGGACTGGGGGAAAACTGTTTTTT.

As concerns this clonotype: This clone may be a read error of a much larger clone one base away. The chain employs TRBV3-1 and TRBJ1-6; D unclear. This CDR3 spans 12 amino acids. The V gene's germline CDR1 is LGHDT and CDR2 YNNKEL (reference sequence). The CDR3 loop reads CANSPGWSPLHF. The DNA for the CDR3 is TGTGCCAACAGCCCCGGATGGTCACCCCTCCACTTT.

This clonotype was recorded many times. The V gene is TRBV7-9, the J gene TRBJ1-2, with a possible D match to TRBD1 (5 bases). V was shortened by 0 bases and J by 8 bases, with 13 bases between the two germline ends. CDR1 and CDR2 from the germline V gene are SEHNR and FQNEAQ (reference sequence). The CDR3 extends over 14 amino acids. The CDR3 DNA follows: TGTGCCAGCAGCTTAGCTCAGGGTTTGGAAGGCTACACCTTC. It specifies CASSLAQGLEGYTF. Variable domain in full (rest from reference TRBV7-9 and TRBJ1-2): DTGVSQNPRHKITKRGQNVTFRCDPISEHNRLYWYRQTLGQGPEFLTYFQNEAQLEKSRLLSDRFSAERPKGSFSTLEIQRTEQGDSAMYLCASSLAQGLEGYTFGSGTRLTVV.

In its sample, this clonotype was seen a few times. The chain links TRBV9 to TRBJ1-1; D unresolved. V gave up 5 bases and J gave up 0 bases, with 11 bases separating them. The CDR3 extends over 14 amino acids. CDR1 and CDR2 from the germline V gene are SGDLS and YYNGEE. This chain's CDR3 is CASRKGGMNTEAFF. The CDR3 DNA follows: TGTGCCAGCAGAAAGGGAGGGATGAACACTGAAGCTTTCTTT. Looking up the rest from reference TRBV9 and TRBJ1-1 gives the full variable domain: DSGVTQTPKHLITATGQRVTLRCSPRSGDLSVYWYQQSLDQGLQFLIQYYNGEERAKGNILERFSAQQFPDLHSELNLSSLELGDSALYFCASRKGGMNTEAFFGQGTRLTVV.

This clonotype was seen a few times. The chain carries TRBV7-9 and TRBJ2-7; 10 bases line up with TRBD2. The CDR3 runs 16 residues. The ends lost 7 bases at V and 0 bases at J; junction bases unmatched: 9. Germline-derived CDR1 and CDR2 are SEHNR and FQNEAQ (reference sequence). The DNA for the CDR3 is TGTGCCAGCACTACGGGGACTAGCGCAAGCTCCTACGAGCAGTACTTC. Encoded protein: CASTTGTSASSYEQYF.

This clonotype was counted many times. The gene calls are TRBV28 and TRBJ1-2, with D unclear. V shed 5 bases and J shed 7 bases, with 17 bases lying between them. The germline V gene encodes CDR1 MDHEN and CDR2 SYDVKM. This CDR3 is built from 14 residues. CDR3 residues: CASSPADLTIGYTF. CDR3 coding DNA: TGTGCCAGCAGTCCAGCGGACCTAACTATTGGCTACACCTTC.

This clonotype appeared many times. V usage is TRBV20-1 and J usage is TRBJ2-3; 11 bases line up with TRBD2. Per the germline V gene, CDR1 is DFQATT and CDR2 is SNEGSKA (reference sequence). This CDR3 is 14 amino acids long. J lost 2 bases, V lost 5 bases, and 3 bases had no gene match. CDR3 in amino acids: CSALTSGVTDTQYF. DNA for the CDR3: TGCAGTGCTCTGACTAGCGGGGTCACAGATACGCAGTATTTT.

This clonotype was detected ten times or more. The CDR3 reads CASSWVAVGRPGELFF. For the CDR3, the DNA is TGTGCCAGCAGTTGGGTGGCGGTAGGACGTCCCGGGGAGCTGTTTTTT. The V call is TRBV27, the J call TRBJ2-2; D not certain. V was clipped by 4 bases and J by 6 bases, with 18 bases between them. The CDR3 contains 16 residues. Germline V gene data show CDR1 as MNHEY and CDR2 as SMNVEV (reference sequence).

Many counts were recorded for this clonotype. The V and J genes are TRBV4-1 and TRBJ2-5; D gene unclear. The CDR3 runs 14 residues. Trimming shortened V by 1 base and J by 2 bases, and 8 bases separated the two germline ends. Germline CDR1 and CDR2: MGHRA and YSYEKL. This CDR3 is CASSQGRTQETQYF. The CDR3 nucleotides are TGCGCCAGCAGCCAAGGTAGAACACAAGAGACCCAGTACTTC.

Points on this clonotype: This may be a read error, as it is one base from a much larger clone. The chain couples TRBV24-1 to TRBJ2-1; 10 bases are shared with TRBD2. Germline lookup yields CDR1 KGHDR and CDR2 SFDVKD. V lost 0 bases and J lost 9; bases outside the gene matches: 1. The CDR3 contains 14 residues. CDR3 sequence: CATSDLTSGTEQFF. The CDR3, as DNA: TGTGCCACCAGTGATTTGACTAGCGGGACTGAGCAGTTCTTC.

This clonotype was recorded many times. The chain combines TRBV7-2 with TRBJ2-5, with D tentatively TRBD2 (7 bases). This CDR3 has 14 amino acids. The ends were cut back, 11 bases at V and 1 base at J, with 17 bases in the middle. Germline CDR1 is SGHTA and CDR2 is FQGNSA. The CDR3 DNA reads as TGTGCCTCCGCTAGGGGGGGGGCCCAAGAGACCCAGTACTTC. Translation gives CASARGGAQETQYF.

The sample holds a few counts of this clonotype. The chain joins TRBV2 to TRBJ2-3; possible D gene TRBD1, 6 bases. CDR1 and CDR2 from the germline V gene are SNHLY and FYNNEI. This CDR3 is built from 14 residues. Trimming removed 6 bases at V and 4 bases at J, with 14 bases between. Here the CDR3 DNA reads TGTGCCAGCAGGGAATCCGGGACATCAGATACGCAGTATTTT. It specifies CASRESGTSDTQYF.

This clonotype was recorded at least ten times. J is TRBJ1-5 and V is TRBV12-3 or TRBV12-4, with D perhaps TRBD1 (5 bases). The CDR3 has 15 amino acids. V was clipped by 8 bases and J by 0 bases, with 14 bases between them. For the CDR3, the DNA is TGTGCCAGCGCTCAAGACAGTTATAGCAATCAGCCCCAGCATTTT. Translation gives CASAQDSYSNQPQHF.

This clonotype has a handful of counts. The rearrangement uses TRBV12-5 and TRBJ2-5; weak D call: TRBD1 (6 bases). In germline, CDR1 is LGHNT, CDR2 FRNRAP. Between the trimmed V and J ends, which lost 6 bases and 4 bases, there was a span of 21 bases. This CDR3 is 16 amino acids long. Here the CDR3 reads CASGPPAGESAETQYF. CDR3 bases: TGTGCTAGTGGCCCCCCAGCAGGGGAGTCAGCAGAGACCCAGTACTTC.

This clonotype has at least ten counts. The rearrangement joins TRBV6-1 to TRBJ2-1; possibly TRBD1 for D (7 bases). The germline V gene encodes CDR1 MNHNS and CDR2 SASEGT. With 5 bases removed from V and 6 bases from J, the gap between germline ends came to 14 bases. The CDR3 has 14 amino acids. CDR3: CASSWAQGGNEQFF. In DNA, the CDR3 is TGTGCCAGCAGTTGGGCGCAGGGGGGCAATGAGCAGTTCTTC.

This clonotype was observed at least ten times. The rearrangement links TRBV10-3 to TRBJ1-1, with 10 bases that match TRBD1. This CDR3 is built from 14 residues. The J segment lost 8 bases and the V segment lost 2 bases, leaving 5 bases of the junction unmatched. CDR1 is ENHRY and CDR2 is SYGVKD in the germline V gene. CDR3 region: CAISEDRGRVEAFF. Written as DNA, the CDR3 is TGTGCCATCAGTGAGGACAGGGGGCGGGTAGAAGCTTTCTTT.

This clonotype was seen many times. The rearrangement joins TRBV2 to TRBJ2-6; possibly TRBD1 for D (5 bases). The CDR3 extends over 14 amino acids. In germline, CDR1 is SNHLY, CDR2 FYNNEI. Trimming shortened V by 8 bases and J by 4 bases, and 12 bases separated the two germline ends. The CDR3 protein is CASEQVGGANVLTF. DNA for the CDR3: TGTGCCAGCGAACAGGTCGGCGGGGCCAACGTCCTGACTTTC.

This clonotype showed up many times. The chain links TRBV24-1 to TRBJ2-7; D tentatively fits TRBD1 or TRBD2 (5 bases each). The CDR3 runs to 15 residues. Germline CDR1 reads KGHDR; CDR2 reads SFDVKD. V gave up 2 bases and J gave up 5 bases, with 15 bases separating them. In nucleotides, the CDR3 is TGTGCCACCAGTGATTCACGGGGCAGCTTAGACGAGCAGTACTTC. Translating it yields CATSDSRGSLDEQYF.

There are many counts of this clonotype. V is TRBV7-9 and J is TRBJ2-3; maybe TRBD2 (5 bases). The CDR3 extends over 17 amino acids. V lost 5 bases and J 2 bases, leaving 20 bases between the germline ends. Germline CDR1 reads SEHNR; CDR2 reads FQNEAQ (reference sequence). The CDR3 region is CASSHHPRLPFTDTQYF. The CDR3 bases are TGTGCCAGCAGCCATCACCCGAGACTACCTTTCACAGATACGCAGTATTTT.

The chain links TRBV5-1 to TRBJ1-4; the D gene is possibly TRBD1 (6 bases). The CDR3 extends over 14 amino acids. V lost 4 bases and J 5 bases, leaving 12 bases between the germline ends. Germline CDR1 reads SGHRS; CDR2 reads YFSETQ. The CDR3, as DNA: TGCGCCAGCAGCGGAGGACAGAAAAATGAAAAACTGTTTTTT. It translates to CASSGGQKNEKLFF.

As concerns this clonotype: Possible read error: a much larger clone is one base away. CDR3 loop: CASSFRRPQHF. CDR3 in DNA: TGTGCCAGCAGTTTCAGACGGCCCCAGCATTTT. The chain combines TRBV28 with TRBJ1-5; D is unclear. Trimming took off 3 bases at V and 9 bases at J, with 6 bases between the two ends. Germline V gene lookup returns CDR1 MDHEN and CDR2 SYDVKM. The CDR3 has 11 residues.

In its sample, this clonotype was seen many times. V is TRBV5-1 and J is TRBJ2-5; TRBD2 agrees at 9 bases. Unmatched junction bases numbered 5, after V lost 5 bases and J lost 3 bases. CDR3 length: 14 residues. Germline-derived CDR1 and CDR2 are SGHRS and YFSETQ. The CDR3 DNA reads TGCGCCAGCAGGACGGCGGGAGGGGAAGAGACCCAGTACTTC. Encoded protein: CASRTAGGEETQYF. Full variable domain (outside the CDR3, taken from reference TRBV5-1 and TRBJ2-5): KAGVTQTPRYLIKTRGQQVTLSCSPISGHRSVSWYQQTPGQGLQFLFEYFSETQRNKGNFPGRFSGRQFSNSRSEMNVSTLELGDSALYLCASRTAGGEETQYFGPGTRLLVL.

This clonotype has at least ten counts. This sequence joins TRBV29-1 and TRBJ1-1; D remains ambiguous. CDR1 and CDR2 (germline): SQVTM, ANQGSEA. This CDR3 is 10 amino acids long. The V gene lost 6 bases and the J gene lost 1 base, with 3 bases spanning the gap. CDR3 bases: TGCAGCGTACAGAACACTGAAGCTTTCTTT. Translating gives CSVQNTEAFF.